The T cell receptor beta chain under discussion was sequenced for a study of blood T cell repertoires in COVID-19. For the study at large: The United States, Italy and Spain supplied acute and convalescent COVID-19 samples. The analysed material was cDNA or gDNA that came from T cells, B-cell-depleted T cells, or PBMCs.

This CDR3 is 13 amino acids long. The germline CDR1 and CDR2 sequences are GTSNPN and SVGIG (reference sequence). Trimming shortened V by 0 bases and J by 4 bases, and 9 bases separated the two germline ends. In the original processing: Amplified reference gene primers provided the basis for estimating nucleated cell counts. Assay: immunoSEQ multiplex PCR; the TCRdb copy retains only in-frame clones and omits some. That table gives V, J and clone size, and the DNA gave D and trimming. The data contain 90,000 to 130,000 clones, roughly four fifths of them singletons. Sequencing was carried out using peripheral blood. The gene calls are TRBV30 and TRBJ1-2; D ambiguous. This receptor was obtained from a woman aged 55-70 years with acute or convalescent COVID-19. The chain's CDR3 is CAWSVPQLYGYTF. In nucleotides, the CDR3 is TGTGCCTGGAGTGTACCACAGCTCTATGGCTACACCTTC.